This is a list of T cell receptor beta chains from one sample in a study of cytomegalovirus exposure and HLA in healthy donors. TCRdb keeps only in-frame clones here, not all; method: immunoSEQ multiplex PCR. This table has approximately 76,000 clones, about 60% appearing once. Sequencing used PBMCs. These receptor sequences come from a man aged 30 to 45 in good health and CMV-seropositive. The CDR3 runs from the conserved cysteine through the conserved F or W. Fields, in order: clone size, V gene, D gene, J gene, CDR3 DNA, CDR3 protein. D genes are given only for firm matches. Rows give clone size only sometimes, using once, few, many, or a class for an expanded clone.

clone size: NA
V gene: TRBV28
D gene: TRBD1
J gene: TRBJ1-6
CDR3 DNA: TGTGCCAGCAGTTTAACAGGACAGGGAGGTTCACCCCTCCACTTT
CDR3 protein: CASSLTGQGGSPLHF

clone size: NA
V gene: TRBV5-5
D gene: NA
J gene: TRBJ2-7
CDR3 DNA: TGTGCCAGCAGCTTGGGCAGCTCCTACGAGCAGTACTTC
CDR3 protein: CASSLGSSYEQYF

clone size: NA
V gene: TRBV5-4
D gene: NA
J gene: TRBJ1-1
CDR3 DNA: TGTGCAATCGGACAGAGGAACACTGAAGCTTTCTTT
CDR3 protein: CAIGQRNTEAFF

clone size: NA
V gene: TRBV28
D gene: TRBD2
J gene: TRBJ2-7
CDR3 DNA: TGTGCCAGCAGTTCGCCTCTAGCGGGAGCTTGGTACGAGCAGTACTTC
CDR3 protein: CASSSPLAGAWYEQYF

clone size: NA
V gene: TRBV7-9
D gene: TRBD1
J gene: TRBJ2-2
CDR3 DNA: TGTGCCAGCGGATCTCCAGGGGGAGCGAACACCGGGGAGCTGTTTTTT
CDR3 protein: CASGSPGGANTGELFF

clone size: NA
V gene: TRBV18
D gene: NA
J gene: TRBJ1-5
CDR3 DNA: TGTGCCAGCTCACCGGGGGCGATTGGACGGAGACAACAGCCCCAGCATTTT
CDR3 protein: CASSPGAIGRRQQPQHF

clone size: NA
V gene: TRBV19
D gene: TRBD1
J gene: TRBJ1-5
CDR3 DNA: TGTGCCAGTACCCGGGACAGGGGGCAAGAGGGCAATCAGCCCCAGCATTTT
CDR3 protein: CASTRDRGQEGNQPQHF

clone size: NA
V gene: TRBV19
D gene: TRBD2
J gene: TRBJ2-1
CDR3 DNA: TGTGCCAGTAGCCAAAGGACTAGCAGGGCCGATGAGCAGTTCTTC
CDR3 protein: CASSQRTSRADEQFF

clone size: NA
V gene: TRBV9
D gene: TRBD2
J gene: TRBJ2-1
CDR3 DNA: TGTGCCAGCAGCGTAGTTGGGACTAGCGGGAGGTATAATGAGCAGTTCTTC
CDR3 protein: CASSVVGTSGRYNEQFF

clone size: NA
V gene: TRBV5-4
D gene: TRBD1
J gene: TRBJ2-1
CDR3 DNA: TGTGCCAGCAGCTTGGGACAGGGCTCCTACAATGAGCAGTTCTTC
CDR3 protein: CASSLGQGSYNEQFF

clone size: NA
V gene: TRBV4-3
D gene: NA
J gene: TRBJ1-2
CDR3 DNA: TGCGCCAGCAGCCAAGATCGGTCGGGGGGTGGCTATGGCTACACCTTC
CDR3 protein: CASSQDRSGGGYGYTF

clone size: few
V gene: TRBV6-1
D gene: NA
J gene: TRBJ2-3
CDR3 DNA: TGTGCCAGCAGTGACAGGGCCGCAGATACGCAGTATTTT
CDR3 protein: CASSDRAADTQYF

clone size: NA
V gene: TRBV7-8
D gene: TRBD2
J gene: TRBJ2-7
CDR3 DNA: TGTGCCAGCAGCCGCGGGACTAGCGGGACTCATAGCTACGAGCAGTACTTC
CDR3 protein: CASSRGTSGTHSYEQYF

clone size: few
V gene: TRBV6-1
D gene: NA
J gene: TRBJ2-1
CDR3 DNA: TGTGCCAGCACGTCGACCCGGACAACTTACAATGAGCAGTTCTTC
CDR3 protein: CASTSTRTTYNEQFF

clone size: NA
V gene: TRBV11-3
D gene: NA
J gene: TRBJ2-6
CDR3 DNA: TGTGCCGGGGGCCAGACTGGGGCCAACGTCCTGACTTTC
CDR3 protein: CAGGQTGANVLTF